A selection of T cell receptor beta chains follows, all from one sample in a study of OX40 agonist ivuxolimab in advanced cancers. TCRdb keeps only in-frame clones here, not all; method: immunoSEQ multiplex PCR. There are 7,500 to 8,500 clones in the sample; approximately 72% occur only once, and roughly 18% lies in the top ten. Sequenced here: CD4+ or CD8+ T cells sorted from blood, sampled in a trial of the OX40 agonist ivuxolimab. The origin of the receptors is an adult with an advanced solid tumor such as melanoma, head and neck, liver or kidney cancer. The CDR3 runs from the conserved cysteine through the conserved F or W. A D gene is named only where the DNA matches it firmly. The size of a clone is reported for some rows only, either as once, few or many, or as a class for expanded clones.

v_call	clone_size	j_call	d_call	cdr3_nt	cdr3_aa
TRBV9	large	TRBJ1-5	TRBD1	TGTGCCAGCAGCGAGACAGGGGCCAGCAATCAGCCCCAGCATTTT	CASSETGASNQPQHF
TRBV5-6	once	TRBJ2-1	TRBD2	TGTGCCAGCAGCCAGGGGGGGACTAGCGGACCCTACAATGAGCAGTTCTTC	CASSQGGTSGPYNEQFF
TRBV6-5	.	TRBJ1-6	.	TGTGCCAGCAGTTATGGACAGAAGAATTCACCCCTCCACTTT	CASSYGQKNSPLHF
TRBV4-1	.	TRBJ2-1	.	TGCGCCAGCAGCTACCGGGAGAGGAATGAGCAGTTCTTC	CASSYRERNEQFF
TRBV27	once	TRBJ2-1	.	TGTGCCAGCAGTTTATGGGTTGGCATTGAGCAGTTCTTC	CASSLWVGIEQFF
TRBV5-1	.	TRBJ1-4	TRBD1	TGCGCCAGCAGCGAAGGACAGGGTTTGGGAAAACTGTTTTTT	CASSEGQGLGKLFF
TRBV27	.	TRBJ2-7	.	TGTGCCAGCAGTTTAACCGGCAGAACCAACGAGCAGTACTTC	CASSLTGRTNEQYF
TRBV4-3	.	TRBJ2-5	.	TGCGCCAGCAGCCAAGATAGTGGGATAGGAGAGACCCAGTACTTC	CASSQDSGIGETQYF
TRBV11-3	once	TRBJ2-1	TRBD1	TGTGCCAGCAGCTCACAGGGGGGTCTACAGGGTGAGCAGTTCTTC	CASSSQGGLQGEQFF
TRBV10-3	.	TRBJ2-7	TRBD2	TGTGCCATCAGTGATCAAGCGGGGGGGTCCTACGAGCAGTACTTC	CAISDQAGGSYEQYF
TRBV19	.	TRBJ2-1	.	TGTGCCAGTAGTATAGGTCCCCCCGTCCTTCAGGGTGGCGACAATGAGCAGTTCTTC	CASSIGPPVLQGGDNEQFF
TRBV14	.	TRBJ2-2	.	TGTGCCAGCAGCCAAGAGTTGTCCGGGGAGCTGTTTTTT	CASSQELSGELFF
TRBV12-5	.	TRBJ2-7	TRBD1	TGTGCTAGTGGTTTTCACCTACAGGGGGCGGGGACGTTAGCTTACGAGCAGTACTTC	CASGFHLQGAGTLAYEQYF
TRBV4-3	once	TRBJ1-3	.	TGCGCCAGCAGCCAAGGAGCCGGGACTGGAAACACCATATATTTT	CASSQGAGTGNTIYF
TRBV7-2	.	TRBJ1-2	.	TGTGCCAGCAGCTTAGGGGGAGGAGCGGACTATGGCTACACCTTC	CASSLGGGADYGYTF
TRBV6-1	.	TRBJ2-3	TRBD2	TGTGCCAGCAGTGACCCTAGCGGACCCACAGATACGCAGTATTTT	CASSDPSGPTDTQYF
TRBV6-1	.	TRBJ1-2	.	TGTGCCAGCAGTGAAGCGCGGCAGTCTAACTATGGCTACACCTTC	CASSEARQSNYGYTF
TRBV28	.	TRBJ2-1	.	TGTGCCAGCAGTTTATTCTCAGACTCCTACAATGAGCAGTTCTTC	CASSLFSDSYNEQFF
TRBV25-1	.	TRBJ1-2	.	TGTGCCAGCAGTGACCATGCGGACTATGGCTACACCTTC	CASSDHADYGYTF
TRBV5-6	.	TRBJ2-1	.	TGTGCCAGCAGCTTGGGGGGGCTCGGCAATGAGCAGTTCTTC	CASSLGGLGNEQFF
TRBV4-1	.	TRBJ2-7	.	TGCGCCAGCAGCCAAACAGTGACAGGACTCTACGAGCAGTACTTC	CASSQTVTGLYEQYF
TRBV13	.	TRBJ1-1	.	TGTGCCAGCAGAGCCCGGGGTAATGACACTGAAGCTTTCTTT	CASRARGNDTEAFF
TRBV7-6	.	TRBJ2-5	.	TGTGCCAGCAGCTTAACAACGGGTCTACAAGAGACCCAGTACTTC	CASSLTTGLQETQYF
TRBV6-1	.	TRBJ1-4	TRBD1	TGTGCCAGCAGTGAAGCGACAGGGGGTCTTGAAAAACTGTTTTTT	CASSEATGGLEKLFF
TRBV7-9	.	TRBJ2-7	TRBD1	TGTGCCAGCAGTTCGGGACAGGGGGCCTACGAGCAGTACTTC	CASSSGQGAYEQYF
TRBV9	once	TRBJ2-3	TRBD2	TGTGCCAGCAGCGTCGGGACTAGCGGGATCACAGATACGCAGTATTTT	CASSVGTSGITDTQYF
TRBV6-1	.	TRBJ2-7	.	TGTGCCAGCAGTGAATCCAGCTACGAGCAGTACTTC	CASSESSYEQYF
TRBV19	.	TRBJ2-2	.	TGTGCCAGTAGTATAGATCTGACATTCACCGGGGAGCTGTTTTTT	CASSIDLTFTGELFF
TRBV27	.	TRBJ1-2	TRBD1	TGTGCCAGCAGTACGGGGACAGGGGAGAGCTATGGCTACACCTTC	CASSTGTGESYGYTF
TRBV14	.	TRBJ1-1	TRBD1	TGTGCCAGCAGCCTACGACAGGGGTCTACCACTGAAGCTTTCTTT	CASSLRQGSTTEAFF
TRBV9	.	TRBJ2-3	TRBD2	TGTGCCAGCAGCGAAACGGGGGGGCCCACAGATACGCAGTATTTT	CASSETGGPTDTQYF
TRBV13	.	TRBJ1-1	.	TGTGCCAGTGGTGACAGTAACACTGAAGCTTTCTTT	CASGDSNTEAFF
TRBV9	.	TRBJ2-1	TRBD2	TGTGCCAGCAGCGCTAGCGGGGGGCTTGAGCAGTTCTTC	CASSASGGLEQFF
TRBV4-2	.	TRBJ2-7	TRBD2	TGTGCCAGCAGCTTAGGGACTAGTAGGGTCGGAGTTGGGGTTGACTACGAGCAGTACTTC	CASSLGTSRVGVGVDYEQYF
TRBV7-9	.	TRBJ1-2	.	TGTGCCAGCAGCTTAGGGACGGGTAATAACTATGGCTACACCTTC	CASSLGTGNNYGYTF
TRBV27	.	TRBJ2-3	.	TGTGCCAGCCGATCAGGGGGGAGAGATACGCAGTATTTT	CASRSGGRDTQYF
TRBV14	.	TRBJ2-3	.	TGTGCCAGCAGCCAAGATGGGATTAGCGGAGATACGCAGTATTTT	CASSQDGISGDTQYF
TRBV7-2	.	TRBJ2-4	.	TGTGCCAGCAGCCTTGGATTTAAGGCCAAAAACATTCAGTACTTC	CASSLGFKAKNIQYF
TRBV11-3	once	TRBJ2-7	TRBD1	TGTGCCAGCAGCTCGTCAGGGGGCTCCTACGAGCAGTACTTC	CASSSSGGSYEQYF
TRBV4-3	.	TRBJ1-1	.	TGCGCCAGCAGCTCACTGACCGGGGGGCGAACTGAAGCTTTCTTT	CASSSLTGGRTEAFF
TRBV7-9	.	TRBJ2-5	.	TGTGCCAGCAGCCCCCCGCACCAAGAGACCCAGTACTTC	CASSPPHQETQYF
TRBV6-4	.	TRBJ2-3	TRBD2	TGTGCCAGCAGTGACTCCACTAGCGGGGGATCCGTAGATACGCAGTATTTT	CASSDSTSGGSVDTQYF
TRBV10-3	.	TRBJ1-6	TRBD1	TGTGCCAATGGACAGGGGGCTTCGAATTCACCCCTCCACTTT	CANGQGASNSPLHF
TRBV2	.	TRBJ1-1	.	TGTGCCAGCAGCGAAGGGCTGAACACTGAAGCTTTCTTT	CASSEGLNTEAFF
TRBV6-5	.	TRBJ2-7	TRBD1	TGTGCCAGCGGAGCCTTACAGGGGTCCTACGAGCAGTACTTC	CASGALQGSYEQYF
TRBV11-2	.	TRBJ1-2	TRBD1	TGTGCCAGCAGCTTTCTCCACACACAGGGGCTAAAGTATGGCTACACCTTC	CASSFLHTQGLKYGYTF
TRBV5-6	.	TRBJ2-2	.	TGTGCCAGCACCGCTAGGAAGTGGAACACCGGGGAGCTGTTTTTT	CASTARKWNTGELFF
TRBV9	few	TRBJ2-2	.	TGTGCCAGTGAGCGCGAAAGGACAGCCCCGGGTACCGGGGAGCTGTTTTTT	CASERERTAPGTGELFF
TRBV5-1	medium-sized	TRBJ2-5	TRBD2	TGCGCCAGCGGCGGACTAGCGGGGGGACACGAGTACGAGACCCAGTACTTC	CASGGLAGGHEYETQYF
TRBV7-8	.	TRBJ2-3	.	TGTGCCAGCAGCTTAGAGCGGGCCCATACAGATACGCAGTATTTT	CASSLERAHTDTQYF
TRBV7-2	once	TRBJ2-1	TRBD2	TGTGCCAGCAGCCGAATGCTAGCGGGGATCTACAATGAGCAGTTCTTC	CASSRMLAGIYNEQFF
TRBV5-4	.	TRBJ2-2	.	TGTGCCAGCAGCTTGGAGGGGTTAGCACCCGGGGAGCTGTTTTTT	CASSLEGLAPGELFF
TRBV5-6	.	TRBJ1-2	.	TGTGCCAGCAGCTCCTTGGGCAGGGGCTATGGCTACACCTTC	CASSSLGRGYGYTF